The clone carrying this T cell receptor beta chain was recorded a few times. What it binds is unknown. This entry belongs to a study of response to subunit inactivated influenza vaccine. TCRdb recomputed calls from the RT-PCR reads with MiXCR, one row per CDR3 protein. Among hundreds of thousands of distinct CDR3 sequences listed, around 18% were seen once. The ends lost 4 bases at V and 5 bases at J; junction bases unmatched: 9. CDR1 is LGHDT and CDR2 is YNNKEL in the germline V gene (reference sequence). The CDR3 is made up of 15 amino acids. Findings and limits, study-wide: A suggestion made by the authors is that each seasonal influenza vaccination recruits few new T cells.

Material: PBMCs from blood, obtained more than 4 days after vaccination. This receptor was identified in a man aged 50 to 59 who received an inactivated influenza vaccine. The chain carries TRBV3-1 and TRBJ2-5; 8 bases line up with TRBD2. The CDR3 loop is CASSPRGGPGETQYF. In DNA form, the CDR3 reads TGTGCCAGCAGCCCCCGGGGGGGGCCAGGGGAGACCCAGTACTTC.